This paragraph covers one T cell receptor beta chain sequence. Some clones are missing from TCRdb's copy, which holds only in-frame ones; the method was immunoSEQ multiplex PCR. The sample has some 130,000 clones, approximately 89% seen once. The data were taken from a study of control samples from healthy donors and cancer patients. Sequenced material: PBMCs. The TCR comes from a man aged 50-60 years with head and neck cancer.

CDR3 DNA: TGCGCCAGCAGCTTAGAGGGGAGCGGGGAGCTGTTTTTT. Protein product: CASSLEGSGELFF. The chain links TRBV5-1 to TRBJ2-2; D could derive from TRBD1 or TRBD2 (5 bases each). Trimming pared 2 bases from V and 7 bases from J, leaving 9 bases between. Germline assignment: CDR1 SGHRS and CDR2 YFSETQ. CDR3 length: 13 amino acids. Supplemented by reference TRBV5-1 and TRBJ2-2, the full variable domain reads KAGVTQTPRYLIKTRGQQVTLSCSPISGHRSVSWYQQTPGQGLQFLFEYFSETQRNKGNFPGRFSGRQFSNSRSEMNVSTLELGDSALYLCASSLEGSGELFFGEGSRLTVL.